This entry lists 23 T cell receptor beta chains sequenced from one sample in a study of blood T cell repertoires in COVID-19. TCRdb keeps only in-frame clones here, not all; method: immunoSEQ multiplex PCR. The sample consists of about 250,000 clones, over 75% of them appearing once. Specimen: PBMCs or T cells enriched from blood (not recorded which). The receptors here all came from a woman in her thirties who had recovered from COVID-19.

The chain combines TRBV10-2 with TRBJ2-7; 11 positions match TRBD2. This CDR3 spans 18 amino acids. V lost 4 bases and J lost 5; bases outside the gene matches: 16. Germline V gives CDR1 WSHSY, CDR2 SAAADI. CDR3 DNA sequence: TGCGCCAGCAGTGGTGGATTGTTAGCGGGAGGGGCTCGCCACGAGCAGTACTTC. Its protein product is CASSGGLLAGGARHEQYF.

The V gene is TRBV6-6, the J gene TRBJ2-3, with 9 bases aligning to TRBD1. Per the germline V gene, CDR1 is MNHNY and CDR2 is SVGAGI (reference sequence). Losses at the gene ends were 6 bases for V and 4 bases for J; bases not matched to a gene: 5. The CDR3 contains 14 residues. CDR3 nucleotide sequence: TGTGCCAGCAGCCGGGACAGGGTGCCAGATACGCAGTATTTT. This sequence encodes CASSRDRVPDTQYF.

V and J are TRBV24-1 and TRBJ2-3, with D unresolved. V was cut by 5 bases and J by 5 bases, with 13 bases left in between. The germline CDR1 and CDR2 sequences are KGHDR and SFDVKD. This CDR3 contains 14 residues. CDR3 sequence (DNA): TGTGCCACCAGTGCAAGAATTGGCATAGATACGCAGTATTTT. Its protein product is CATSARIGIDTQYF.

The chain joins TRBV5-1 to TRBJ1-6; 7 bases fit TRBD1. Trimming removed 3 bases from V and 4 bases from J; junction bases left unmatched: 7. CDR3 size: 16 residues. Germline lookup yields CDR1 SGHRS and CDR2 YFSETQ. The CDR3 coding sequence is TGCGCCAGCAGCTCGGGGACAGATTTATATAATTCACCCCTCCACTTT. Translated: CASSSGTDLYNSPLHF.

The count of this clone is one. The chain has TRBV11-2 and TRBJ2-1; 8 nucleotides line up with TRBD2. The ends lost 2 bases at V and 7 bases at J; junction bases unmatched: 7. Germline assignment: CDR1 SGHAT and CDR2 FQNNGV. This CDR3 has 15 amino acids. This CDR3 is CASSLPAGVRNEQFF. The CDR3 coding sequence is TGTGCCAGCAGCTTACCAGCGGGAGTTAGGAATGAGCAGTTCTTC.

Remarks on this clone: This same CDR3 is encoded by further DNA sequences in the sample. The chain employs TRBV28 and TRBJ1-1, with D hard to call. V lost 7 bases to trimming and J lost 1 base, with 7 bases between them. The V gene's germline CDR1 is MDHEN and CDR2 SYDVKM. There are 12 residues in the CDR3. This CDR3 is CASTPGNTEAFF. CDR3 in DNA: TGTGCCAGCACCCCCGGGAACACTGAAGCTTTCTTT.

V gene TRBV5-1 combines with J gene TRBJ2-1; weak D call: TRBD2 (5 bases). This CDR3 has 12 residues. Germline CDR1 is SGHRS and CDR2 is YFSETQ. V was trimmed by 6 bases and J by 6 bases, leaving 10 bases between them. The DNA of the CDR3 is TGCGCCAGCAACGGGAATGGCAATGAGCAGTTCTTC. This gives the protein CASNGNGNEQFF. Filled out from reference TRBV5-1 and TRBJ2-1, the complete variable domain reads KAGVTQTPRYLIKTRGQQVTLSCSPISGHRSVSWYQQTPGQGLQFLFEYFSETQRNKGNFPGRFSGRQFSNSRSEMNVSTLELGDSALYLCASNGNGNEQFFGPGTRLTVL.

The gene calls are TRBV6-1 and TRBJ2-5; D unclear. The CDR3 has 13 amino acids. Germline V CDR1 and CDR2: MNHNS, SASEGT. V was clipped by 2 bases and J by 5 bases, with 9 bases between them. The CDR3 sequence: CASSEFLEETQYF. CDR3 nucleotide sequence: TGTGCCAGCAGTGAATTCTTAGAGGAGACCCAGTACTTC.

The CDR3 coding sequence is TGTGCCAGCTCAGGGAGGGAGCAGTACTTC. It codes for CASSGREQYF. This rearrangement joins TRBV18 to TRBJ2-7; D is possibly TRBD2 (6 bases). Germline CDR1 reads KGHSH; CDR2 reads LQKENI. This CDR3 has 10 amino acids. The V and J ends lost 5 bases and 7 bases respectively, with 6 bases between them. The whole variable domain, filled in from reference TRBV18 and TRBJ2-7, reads NAGVMQNPRHLVRRRGQEARLRCSPMKGHSHVYWYRQLPEEGLKFMVYLQKENIIDESGMPKERFSAEFPKEGPSILRIQQVVRGDSAAYFCASSGREQYFGPGTRLTVT.

The sample holds one count of this clone. The chain recombines TRBV11-2 with TRBJ2-7, with TRBD1 matching 11 bases. CDR1 is SGHAT and CDR2 is FQNNGV in the germline V gene. V lost 1 base to trimming and J lost 3 bases; unmatched junction nucleotides: 2. The CDR3 is 15 amino acids. CDR3 region: CASSLVGTGGYEQYF. The CDR3 region has the DNA TGTGCCAGCAGCTTAGTAGGGACAGGGGGCTACGAGCAGTACTTC.

This sequence joins TRBV9 and TRBJ2-2, with D possibly TRBD1 on 6 matching bases. With 1 base removed from V and 0 bases from J, the gap between germline ends came to 10 bases. Germline V CDR1 and CDR2: SGDLS, YYNGEE. CDR3 length: 16 amino acids. CDR3 sequence: CASSVMPGANTGELFF. CDR3 DNA: TGTGCCAGCAGCGTAATGCCAGGGGCGAACACCGGGGAGCTGTTTTTT.

The rearrangement uses TRBV2 and TRBJ2-7; 7 bases are shared with TRBD1. CDR3 size: 17 residues. V was pared by 0 bases and J by 6 bases, with 14 bases of the junction left unmatched. CDR1 SNHLY and CDR2 FYNNEI come from the germline V gene. The CDR3 sequence is CASSEALAGQEPREQYF. For the CDR3, the DNA is TGTGCCAGCAGTGAAGCGCTCGCTGGACAGGAGCCGCGCGAGCAGTACTTC.

This sequence joins TRBV28 and TRBJ2-1, with TRBD2 matching over 10 bases. CDR1 is MDHEN, CDR2 SYDVKM, per germline. This CDR3 region has 15 residues. The ends lost 5 bases at V and 7 bases at J; junction bases unmatched: 8. The CDR3 DNA reads TGTGCCAGCAGTCTCCAGCGGGAGGGCCGGAATGAGCAGTTCTTC. Its translation: CASSLQREGRNEQFF.

A word on this clone: The junction and the germline gene differ at one end; a read error may be behind it. The chain has TRBV19 and TRBJ2-1, with TRBD1 matching over 9 bases. The germline CDR1 and CDR2 sequences are LNHDA and SQIVND (reference sequence). The CDR3 totals 16 residues. This CDR3 is CASSLLGQGKYSEQFF. The CDR3 nucleotides read TGTGCCAGTAGCCTTCTAGGACAGGGGAAGTACAGTGAGCAGTTCTTC.

The chain combines TRBV28 with TRBJ1-3, with 9 bases aligning to TRBD1. Germline V CDR1 and CDR2: MDHEN, SYDVKM. V gave up 4 bases and J gave up 5 bases; unmatched junction bases: 6. The CDR3 is made up of 15 amino acids. CDR3 bases: TGTGCCAGCAGTTACGGACAGGGGACTAGAAACACCATATATTTT. It yields the protein CASSYGQGTRNTIYF. The entire variable domain, with the rest obtained from reference TRBV28 and TRBJ1-3, is as follows: DVKVTQSSRYLVKRTGEKVFLECVQDMDHENMFWYRQDPGLGLRLIYFSYDVKMKEKGDIPEGYSVSREKKERFSLILESASTNQTSMYLCASSYGQGTRNTIYFGEGSWLTVV.

The rearrangement links TRBV5-5 to TRBJ2-2; 7 nucleotides align to TRBD1. This CDR3 spans 15 amino acids. Germline CDR1 is SGHKS and CDR2 is YYEKEE (reference sequence). The junction had 2 bases not matched to a gene; V was cut back by 3 bases and J by 0 bases. CDR3 bases: TGTGCCAGCAGCTCCGGGACAGCGAACACCGGGGAGCTGTTTTTT. It yields the protein CASSSGTANTGELFF.

CDR3 in amino acids: CASSLDNPNEKLFF. Here the CDR3 DNA reads TGCGCCAGCAGCTTGGACAACCCTAATGAAAAACTGTTTTTT. The chain is built from TRBV5-1 and TRBJ1-4; D remains unclear. Germline-derived CDR1 and CDR2 are SGHRS and YFSETQ. This CDR3 comprises 14 residues. Trimming took 0 bases from V and 3 from J, leaving 6 bases between them.

A single count supports this clone. The genes are TRBV5-6 and TRBJ2-1; possibly TRBD2 for D (7 bases). This CDR3 has 16 residues. Germline V CDR1 and CDR2: SGHDT, YYEEEE. The germline V and J ends were trimmed by 0 bases and 5 bases, with 15 bases remaining between them. CDR3 residues: CASSLEGGWSHNEQFF. For the CDR3, the DNA is TGTGCCAGCAGCTTGGAGGGGGGGTGGTCCCACAATGAGCAGTTCTTC. Drawing the rest from reference TRBV5-6 and TRBJ2-1, the complete variable domain is DAGVTQSPTHLIKTRGQQVTLRCSPKSGHDTVSWYQQALGQGPQFIFQYYEEEERQRGNFPDRFSGHQFPNYSSELNVNALLLGDSALYLCASSLEGGWSHNEQFFGPGTRLTVL.

The chain uses TRBV7-3 and TRBJ2-5, with 7 bases matching TRBD2. The germline V gene encodes CDR1 SGHTA and CDR2 FQGTGA. The CDR3 is 13 amino acids. V trimming: 4 bases; J trimming: 5 bases; junction bases outside the gene matches: 4. CDR3 loop: CASSSSGRETQYF. The CDR3 coding sequence is TGTGCCAGCAGCTCCTCCGGGAGGGAGACCCAGTACTTC.

The chain recombines TRBV6-5 with TRBJ1-5; no clear D. This CDR3 spans 13 amino acids. Germline V gene sequence: CDR1 MNHEY, CDR2 SVGAGI. Trimming cost V 4 bases and J 4 bases, with 8 bases left between them. In DNA, the CDR3 is TGTGCCAGCAGTTCGGGGTTTAATCAGCCCCAGCATTTT. Its translation: CASSSGFNQPQHF.

This chain joins TRBV6-5 and TRBJ2-1; maybe TRBD2 (5 bases). This CDR3 has 13 amino acids. The germline V gene encodes CDR1 MNHEY and CDR2 SVGAGI. V dropped 7 bases and J dropped 10 bases, with 17 bases sitting between them. The DNA of the CDR3 is TGTGCCAGCAACCTCACAGAGCCGGGGGAGCAGTTCTTC. Its protein product is CASNLTEPGEQFF.

The sample holds one count of this clone. This chain links TRBV21-1 with TRBJ2-1; whether TRBD2, the table's D call, matches the DNA was not checked. TRBV21-1 is classified as a pseudogene. The CDR3 loop spans 14 amino acids. The CDR3 sequence: CARTSGGVNNEQFF. The DNA for the CDR3 is TGTGCCAGGACTAGCGGGGGGGTAAACAATGAGCAGTTCTTC.

V usage is TRBV29-1 and J usage is TRBJ2-1; D is uncertain. The germline CDR1 and CDR2 sequences are SQVTM and ANQGSEA. The CDR3 is 17 residues long. Between the trimmed V and J ends, which lost 7 bases and 4 bases, there was a span of 26 bases. The DNA for the CDR3 is TGCAGCGCCCAGGAAGCTCCCCTCGCAGGTGGATACAATGAGCAGTTCTTC. Protein: CSAQEAPLAGGYNEQFF.